The 7 T cell receptor beta chains reported below all come from one sample, sequenced in a study of post-analysis software for immune sequencing data. Overall study results and limits: TRBV5-6, TRBV5-1 and TRBV20-1 belonged to a set of about five TRBV segments that were more frequent in patients than controls.

Sequencing libraries made from TCR beta cDNA carried unique molecular identifiers. TCRdb ran MiXCR on the PCR reads and lists one entry per CDR3 protein. The sample contains some 700,000 distinct CDR3 sequences, 59% of which appear only once. These receptors' antigens are unknown. Sequencing was done on a sample of blood. These receptors came from a girl aged 2-15 years with multiple sclerosis.

The genes are TRBV15 and TRBJ2-3, with a weak D call TRBD1 (6 bases). This CDR3 has 12 residues. V shed 0 bases and J shed 11 bases, with 9 bases lying between them. Germline-derived CDR1 and CDR2 are LNHNV and YYDKDF (reference sequence). The CDR3 sequence is CATSREQGRQYF. In DNA, the CDR3 is TGTGCCACCAGCAGAGAACAGGGTAGGCAGTATTTT.

V and J are TRBV5-1 and TRBJ1-1, with 7 positions matching TRBD1. Germline values: CDR1 SGHRS, CDR2 YFSETQ. The CDR3 length is 15 residues. With 4 bases clipped from V and 1 base from J, the junction kept 7 bases outside the gene matches. The DNA of the CDR3 is TGCGCCAGCAGCACTGGACAGGTTCCGAACACTGAAGCTTTCTTT. Residues: CASSTGQVPNTEAFF.

This chain uses TRBV7-3 with TRBJ2-3, with 10 bases that match TRBD2. Trimming removed 6 bases from V and 7 bases from J; junction bases left unmatched: 10. The CDR3 is 15 residues long. Germline V gives CDR1 SGHTA, CDR2 FQGTGA. The DNA of the CDR3 is TGTGCCAGCAGTCTAGCGGGAGACCTCTCAAATACGCAGTATTTT. Amino acids: CASSLAGDLSNTQYF. The full variable domain, rest sourced from reference TRBV7-3 and TRBJ2-3, is GAGVSQTPSNKVTEKGKYVELRCDPISGHTALYWYRQSLGQGPEFLIYFQGTGAADDSGLPNDRFFAVRPEGSVSTLKIQRTERGDSAVYLCASSLAGDLSNTQYFGPGTRLTVL.

The V call is TRBV7-2, the J call TRBJ1-2, with D unclear. Per the germline V gene, CDR1 is SGHTA and CDR2 is FQGNSA. There are 13 residues in the CDR3. V lost 3 bases, J lost 4 bases, and 9 bases lay in between. The CDR3 loop reads CASSFESVYGYTF. As DNA, the CDR3 is TGTGCCAGCAGCTTTGAGAGCGTCTATGGCTACACCTTC.

Only a few counts were recorded for this clonotype. CDR3 DNA sequence: TGCAGCGTTGAAGGTAGTTTTGGTGGCTACACCTTC. Translating it yields CSVEGSFGGYTF. The J gene is TRBJ1-2, the V gene TRBV29-1; D is uncertain. The CDR3 runs to 12 residues. Germline CDR1 is SQVTM and CDR2 is ANQGSEA. The V and J ends lost 1 base and 7 bases respectively, with 10 bases between them.

The V gene is TRBV6-5, the J gene TRBJ1-2; the match to TRBD1 covers 8 bases. Germline-derived CDR1 and CDR2 are MNHEY and SVGAGI. V lost 5 bases to trimming and J lost 7 bases; unmatched junction nucleotides: 6. The length of the CDR3 is 13 residues. CDR3 in amino acids: CASSGQGGGGYTF. The CDR3 DNA reads TGTGCCAGCAGTGGACAGGGTGGTGGTGGCTACACCTTC.

The chain recombines TRBV4-1 with TRBJ2-1, with 9 bases matching TRBD2. Trimming removed 0 bases from V and 5 bases from J; junction bases left unmatched: 8. Germline loops: CDR1 MGHRA, CDR2 YSYEKL. The CDR3 totals 17 residues. The CDR3 loop reads CASSQESPSGEDNEQFF. The CDR3 DNA is TGCGCCAGCAGCCAAGAATCTCCTAGCGGGGAGGACAATGAGCAGTTCTTC.